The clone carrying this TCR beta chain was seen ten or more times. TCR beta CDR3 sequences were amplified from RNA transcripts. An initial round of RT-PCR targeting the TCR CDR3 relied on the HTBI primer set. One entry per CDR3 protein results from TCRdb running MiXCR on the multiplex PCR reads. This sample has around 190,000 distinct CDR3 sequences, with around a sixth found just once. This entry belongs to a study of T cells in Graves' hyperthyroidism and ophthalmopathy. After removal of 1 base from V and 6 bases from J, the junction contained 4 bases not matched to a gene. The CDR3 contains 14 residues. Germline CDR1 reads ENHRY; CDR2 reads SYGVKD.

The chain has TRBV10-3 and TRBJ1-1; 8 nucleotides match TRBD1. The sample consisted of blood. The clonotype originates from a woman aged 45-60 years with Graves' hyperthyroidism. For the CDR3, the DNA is TGTGCCATCAGTGAGTATAGGACAGGGTCTGAAGCTTTCTTT. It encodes CAISEYRTGSEAFF.